This TCR beta chain was observed in a study of blood T cells in healthy people across ages. Study-level points and caveats: Aged donors had fewer naive CD4+ cells and lower diversity than long-lived donors. Diversity figures derived from one million T cells were judged to underestimate the true value.

A second roughly 7 to 11 cycle PCR used barcoded and J-beta primers. TCRdb re-called the 5' RACE reads with MiXCR, one entry per CDR3 protein. The repertoire includes roughly 680,000 distinct CDR3 sequences, over 40% of them detected once, and approximately 12% sits in the top ten. Germline V gene sequence: CDR1 MDHEN, CDR2 SYDVKM. The CDR3 runs to 14 residues. The germline V and J ends were trimmed by 6 bases and 10 bases, with 19 bases remaining between them. To note about this clonotype: What it binds is unknown.

The chain links TRBV28 to TRBJ2-1; D remains unclear. Sequencing was done on a sample of blood. The receptor's source is a woman older than 75 in good health. The CDR3, as DNA: TGTGCCAGCAGACAATTAGGAACAGCACTCGAGCAGTTCTTC. Translated: CASRQLGTALEQFF.